The 28 T cell receptor beta chains in this list originate from one sample, sequenced in a study of T cells expressing NK-cell markers. One entry per CDR3 protein, without DNA, is what TCRdb gives after re-calling the 5' RACE reads. The sample's table shows 550,000 to 600,000 distinct CDR3 sequences. The sample consisted of blood T cells: a sorted CD56 or NKG2C T cell subset, CD4+ or CD8+ T cells, or bulk PBMC T cells (not recorded which). These receptors were obtained from a young man in good health.

The genes are TRBV11-2 and TRBJ2-3; TCRdb calls TRBD1, which cannot be checked without DNA. In germline, CDR1 is SGHAT, CDR2 FQNNGV. The CDR3 sequence is 16 residues long. The chain's CDR3 is CASSYLTGEGTDTQYF.

The chain carries TRBV3-1 and TRBJ2-7; TCRdb designates TRBD1, a call that cannot be tested without DNA. Germline lookup yields CDR1 LGHDT and CDR2 YNNKEL (reference sequence). The CDR3 length is 13 residues. CDR3 in amino acids: CASSPRGAYEQYF.

The CDR3 reads CASSFRPGPGADEQYF. V and J are TRBV5-1 and TRBJ2-7; TCRdb indicates TRBD1, and absent DNA this call remains unverified. Germline V lookup: CDR1 SGHRS, CDR2 YFSETQ. This CDR3 contains 16 residues.

The chain links TRBV6-1 to TRBJ2-7; the TCRdb call, TRBD2, lacks DNA for checking. This CDR3 is 16 amino acids long. In germline, CDR1 is MNHNS, CDR2 SASEGT. CDR3 in amino acids: CASRLAVALTTPEQYF.

The J gene is TRBJ2-5, the V gene TRBV9. This CDR3 comprises 13 residues. The germline CDR1 and CDR2 sequences are SGDLS and YYNGEE. The chain's CDR3 is CASSPQDKRTQYF. Based on the CDR3 plus reference TRBV9 and TRBJ2-5, the full variable domain is DSGVTQTPKHLITATGQRVTLRCSPRSGDLSVYWYQQSLDQGLQFLIQYYNGEERAKGNILERFSAQQFPDLHSELNLSSLELGDSALYFCASSPQDKRTQYFGPGTRLLVL.

The J gene is TRBJ2-1, the V gene TRBV12-3 or TRBV12-4; TCRdb returns TRBD2, unconfirmable since there is no DNA. This CDR3 has 15 amino acids. This chain's CDR3 is CASSFVAGGKGEQFF.

CDR3: CASSLDRGDTDTQYF. J is TRBJ2-3 and V is TRBV7-9. The CDR3 is 15 residues long. The germline CDR1 and CDR2 sequences are SEHNR and FQNEAQ (reference sequence).

The chain recombines TRBV2 with TRBJ1-2; TCRdb names TRBD1, which stays unverified in the absence of DNA. CDR1 and CDR2 from the germline V gene are SNHLY and FYNNEI. The CDR3 is 12 amino acids. The CDR3 is CAILQGADGYTF.

The chain joins TRBV28 to TRBJ2-1. CDR1 and CDR2 from the germline V gene are MDHEN and SYDVKM. The CDR3 loop spans 13 amino acids. The CDR3 loop is CASSFKEYNEQFF.

The chain carries TRBV20-1 and TRBJ1-2. The CDR3 totals 12 residues. Germline lookup yields CDR1 DFQATT and CDR2 SNEGSKA (reference sequence). CDR3 loop: CSARVGDYGYTF.

The chain couples TRBV7-2 to TRBJ2-5; TCRdb's assignment of TRBD2 cannot be checked, as there is no DNA. This CDR3 contains 16 residues. CDR1 is SGHTA, CDR2 FQGNSA, per germline. The CDR3 is CASSQPSGRKRETQYF. Variable domain in full (rest from reference TRBV7-2 and TRBJ2-5): GAGVSQSPSNKVTEKGKDVELRCDPISGHTALYWYRQSLGQGLEFLIYFQGNSAPDKSGLPSDRFSAERTGGSVSTLTIQRTQQEDSAVYLCASSQPSGRKRETQYFGPGTRLLVL.

The chain uses TRBV7-8 and TRBJ2-1; TCRdb's D call, TRBD1, is unchecked because there is no DNA. Looked up from germline, CDR1 is SGHVS and CDR2 is FQNEAQ. The CDR3 sequence is 14 residues long. The CDR3: CASSFGQGNNEQFF.

The rearrangement joins TRBV6-5 to TRBJ1-2; TCRdb names TRBD1, which stays unverified in the absence of DNA. The germline CDR1 and CDR2 sequences are MNHEY and SVGAGI. The CDR3 runs 13 residues. The CDR3 spells CASRSSGRHGYTF.

The genes are TRBV5-1 and TRBJ2-7; the D call from TCRdb, TRBD2, cannot be confirmed without DNA. Germline-derived CDR1 and CDR2 are SGHRS and YFSETQ. CDR3 length equals 13 residues. The CDR3 sequence: CASSSQADGEQYF.

The J gene is TRBJ2-1, the V gene TRBV27; the D call from TCRdb, TRBD2, cannot be confirmed without DNA. The CDR3 consists of 15 residues. The germline V gene has CDR1 MNHEY and CDR2 SMNVEV (reference sequence). CDR3 residues: CASSLTSWAYNEQFF.

The V gene is TRBV9, the J gene TRBJ1-2; without DNA, the TCRdb call of TRBD1 cannot be checked. The CDR3 extends over 15 amino acids. The germline gives CDR1 SGDLS, CDR2 YYNGEE. The chain's CDR3 is CASSETGGAGYGYTF.

The chain employs TRBV20-1 and TRBJ1-3; lacking DNA, the TRBD1 call made by TCRdb goes unchecked. Germline CDR1 is DFQATT and CDR2 is SNEGSKA (reference sequence). The CDR3 totals 15 residues. CDR3: CSAKRRGWSGNTIYF.

The rearrangement uses TRBV24-1 and TRBJ2-7; TCRdb outputs TRBD1, but without DNA this stays unchecked. The CDR3 spans 14 residues. Germline V gene lookup returns CDR1 KGHDR and CDR2 SFDVKD. CDR3 sequence reads: CATSDAGQPYEQYF.

V is TRBV18 and J is TRBJ2-3; there is no DNA to check the TCRdb D call of TRBD2. CDR1 and CDR2 from the germline V gene are KGHSH and LQKENI. CDR3 length equals 14 residues. The CDR3 loop is CASSPLPEADTQYF.

This chain joins TRBV7-9 and TRBJ2-1; TCRdb names TRBD1, which stays unverified in the absence of DNA. The germline CDR1 and CDR2 sequences are SEHNR and FQNEAQ (reference sequence). This CDR3 has 12 residues. The CDR3 is CASSSDPQGQFF.

This chain connects TRBV18 to TRBJ2-1; TCRdb's D gene call, TRBD2, goes unchecked for lack of DNA. In germline, CDR1 is KGHSH, CDR2 LQKENI. There are 17 residues in the CDR3. CDR3 sequence: CASSPGLAGVSDNEQFF.

J is TRBJ1-2 and V is TRBV4-2. CDR3 size: 11 residues. CDR1 and CDR2 from the germline V gene are LGHNA and YNFKEQ. This CDR3 is CASSQNYGYTF.

J is TRBJ2-1 and V is TRBV24-1; TCRdb's D call of TRBD2 is untestable without DNA. The germline gives CDR1 KGHDR, CDR2 SFDVKD. CDR3 length equals 16 residues. The chain's CDR3 is CATSDPGLAGPNEQFF.

The J gene is TRBJ1-3, the V gene TRBV10-3; without DNA, the TCRdb call of TRBD1 cannot be checked. Germline-derived CDR1 and CDR2 are ENHRY and SYGVKD. The CDR3 runs to 15 residues. The CDR3 loop reads CAISAQGASGNTIYF.

V is TRBV5-1 and J is TRBJ2-1; the TCRdb D gene call, TRBD2, has no DNA to confirm it. CDR1 is SGHRS, CDR2 YFSETQ, per germline. The CDR3 spans 15 residues. The CDR3 protein is CASSLLSSGSYEQFF.

V is TRBV2 and J is TRBJ2-4. The CDR3 loop spans 14 amino acids. Germline V gene sequence: CDR1 SNHLY, CDR2 FYNNEI. The CDR3: CASRDGLQEWIQYF.

The J gene is TRBJ2-1, the V gene TRBV7-2; TCRdb's D call, TRBD1, is unchecked because there is no DNA. This CDR3 spans 11 amino acids. Per germline, CDR1 SGHTA and CDR2 FQGNSA. The CDR3 region is CASSGAGEQFF.

The chain employs TRBV7-9 and TRBJ2-5; absent DNA, TCRdb's TRBD1 call cannot be checked. CDR3 size: 14 residues. Germline CDR1 SEHNR, CDR2 FQNEAQ (reference sequence). CDR3 region: CASSRQGSQETQYF.